This paragraph reports one T cell receptor (beta chain). The sample is drawn from a study of blood T cell repertoires in COVID-19. As for the study in general: Italy, Spain and the United States were the sources of the convalescent and acute COVID-19 samples.

Which cohort a participant joined came from the clinical history participants gave. A case of COVID-19 had been met by exposed participants within 2 weeks before study entry. Original handling: Amplification of reference gene primers was used by the study to estimate nucleated cell counts. The method was immunoSEQ multiplex PCR; TCRdb's version includes in-frame clones alone and lacks a portion of them. That table furnishes V, J and clone size, whereas the DNA furnished D and trimming. The sample has 200,000 to 300,000 clones; around nine tenths are singletons. The clonotype was recovered from a woman aged 40 to 49 who had been exposed to COVID-19. The sample comprised PBMCs or T cells enriched from blood (not recorded which).

CDR3 nucleotide sequence: TGTGCCAGCAGCTCTTCTACAGGGAGTGGCTACACCTTC. This codes for CASSSSTGSGYTF. The chain recombines TRBV9 with TRBJ1-2, with D perhaps matching TRBD1 (6 bases). CDR3 size: 13 residues. V was shortened by 4 bases and J by 7 bases, with 14 bases between the two germline ends. From germline, CDR1 is SGDLS and CDR2 YYNGEE.